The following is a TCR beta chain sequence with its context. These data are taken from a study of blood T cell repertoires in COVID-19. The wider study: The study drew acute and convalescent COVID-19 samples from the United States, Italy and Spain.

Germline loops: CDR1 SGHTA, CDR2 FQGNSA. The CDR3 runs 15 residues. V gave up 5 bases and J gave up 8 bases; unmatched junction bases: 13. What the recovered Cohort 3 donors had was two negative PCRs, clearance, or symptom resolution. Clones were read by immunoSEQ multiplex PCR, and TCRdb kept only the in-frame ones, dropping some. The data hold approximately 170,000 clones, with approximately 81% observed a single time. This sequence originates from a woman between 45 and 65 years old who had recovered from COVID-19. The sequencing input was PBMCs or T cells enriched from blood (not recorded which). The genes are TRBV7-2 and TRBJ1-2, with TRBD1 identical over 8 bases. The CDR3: CASSPLRAQGGGYTF. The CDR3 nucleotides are TGTGCCAGCAGCCCCCTCCGCGCACAGGGGGGAGGCTACACCTTC.